Reported below is one T cell receptor (beta chain). Its antigen remains unknown. One junction end disagrees with the germline gene, perhaps due to a read error. Template material for amplifying TCR beta CDR3 regions consisted of RNA transcripts. A first-round RT-PCR of the TCR CDR3 used the HTBI primer set. TCRdb redid the calling of the multiplex PCR reads with MiXCR, one entry per CDR3 protein. The repertoire holds hundreds of thousands of distinct CDR3 sequences, with nearly 20% as singletons. PBMCs were derived from around 10 ml fresh peripheral blood. The sample is drawn from a study of T cells in Graves' hyperthyroidism and ophthalmopathy. The overall study: Peripheral blood was collected at initial diagnosis, before any treatment.

Whole-study results and caveats: The model predicted ophthalmopathy a median roughly six months before onset. The blood repertoire included most of the expanded thyroid clonotypes above 0.001.

Germline V gene data show CDR1 as ENHRY and CDR2 as SYGVKD. This CDR3 contains 14 residues. This TCR was sampled from a man aged 35-49 years with Graves' ophthalmopathy. The source material was blood. The chain recombines TRBV10-3 with TRBJ1-1; 7 nucleotides line up with TRBD1. The CDR3 spells CAGRQGAMNTETFF. DNA for the CDR3: TGTGCCGGGCGACAGGGTGCAATGAACACTGAAACTTTCTTT.